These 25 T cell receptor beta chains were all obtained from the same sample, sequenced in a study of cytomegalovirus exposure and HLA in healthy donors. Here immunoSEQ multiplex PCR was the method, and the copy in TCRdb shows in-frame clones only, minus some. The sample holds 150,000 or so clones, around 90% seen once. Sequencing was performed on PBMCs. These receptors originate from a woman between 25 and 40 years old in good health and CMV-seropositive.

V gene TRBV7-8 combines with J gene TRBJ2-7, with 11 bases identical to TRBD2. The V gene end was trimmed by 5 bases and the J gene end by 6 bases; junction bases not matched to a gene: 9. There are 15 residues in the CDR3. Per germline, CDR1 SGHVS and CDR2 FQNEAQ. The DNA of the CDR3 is TGTGCCAGCAGCGGGGTAGCGGGAGGGCCAGGCGAGCAGTACTTC. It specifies CASSGVAGGPGEQYF.

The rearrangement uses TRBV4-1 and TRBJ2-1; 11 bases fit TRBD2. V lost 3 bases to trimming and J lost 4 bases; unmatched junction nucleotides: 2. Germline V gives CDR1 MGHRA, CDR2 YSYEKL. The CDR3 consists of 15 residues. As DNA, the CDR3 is TGCGCCAGCAGCCAGGCTAGCGGGAGGTACAATGAGCAGTTCTTC. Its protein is CASSQASGRYNEQFF.

This CDR3 is CASSSPRTGDYGYTF. The CDR3 DNA reads TGTGCCAGCAGTTCCCCGCGGACAGGGGACTATGGCTACACCTTC. This chain uses TRBV6-5 with TRBJ1-2; 9 bases agree with TRBD1. Germline CDR1 MNHEY, CDR2 SVGAGI. This CDR3 has 15 residues. J gave up 3 bases and V 4 bases, and 6 bases lay outside the gene matches.

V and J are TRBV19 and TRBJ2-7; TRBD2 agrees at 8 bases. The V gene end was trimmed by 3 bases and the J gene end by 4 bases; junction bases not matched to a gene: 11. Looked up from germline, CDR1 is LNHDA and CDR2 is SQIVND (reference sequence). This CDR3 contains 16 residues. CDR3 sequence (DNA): TGTGCCAGTAGTATGGCCCCGGCGGGAGGTGGGTACGAGCAGTACTTC. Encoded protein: CASSMAPAGGGYEQYF.

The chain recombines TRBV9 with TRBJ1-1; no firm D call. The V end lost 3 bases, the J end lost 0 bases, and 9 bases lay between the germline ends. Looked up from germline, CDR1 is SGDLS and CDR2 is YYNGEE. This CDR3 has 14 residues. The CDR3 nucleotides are TGTGCCAGCAGCGGCAACAGCCTGAACACTGAAGCTTTCTTT. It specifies CASSGNSLNTEAFF.

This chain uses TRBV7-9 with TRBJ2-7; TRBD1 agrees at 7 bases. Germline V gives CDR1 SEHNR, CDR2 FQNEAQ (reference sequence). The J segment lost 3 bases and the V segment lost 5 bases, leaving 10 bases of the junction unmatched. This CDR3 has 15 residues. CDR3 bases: TGTGCCAGCAGCGTTGTGCAGACAGGGCGCTACGAGCAGTACTTC. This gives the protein CASSVVQTGRYEQYF.

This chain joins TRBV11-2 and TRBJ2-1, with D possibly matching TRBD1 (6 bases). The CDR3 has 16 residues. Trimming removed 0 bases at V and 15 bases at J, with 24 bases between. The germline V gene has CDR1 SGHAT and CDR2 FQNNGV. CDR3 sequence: CASSLDLNRVLAASFF. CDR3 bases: TGTGCCAGCAGCTTAGATCTGAACAGGGTTTTGGCGGCATCGTTCTTC.

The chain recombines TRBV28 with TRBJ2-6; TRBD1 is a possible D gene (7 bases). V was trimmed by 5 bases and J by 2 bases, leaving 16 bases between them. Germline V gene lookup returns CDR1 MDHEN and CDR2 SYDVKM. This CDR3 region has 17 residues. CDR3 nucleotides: TGTGCCAGCAGTCAATCTACAGGGGAGGCTGGGGCCAACGTCCTGACTTTC. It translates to CASSQSTGEAGANVLTF.

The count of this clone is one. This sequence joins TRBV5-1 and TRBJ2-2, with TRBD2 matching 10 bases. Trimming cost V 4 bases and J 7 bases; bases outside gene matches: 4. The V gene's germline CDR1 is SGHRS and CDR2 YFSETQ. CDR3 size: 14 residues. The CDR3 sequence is CASSPLAGDGELFF. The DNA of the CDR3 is TGCGCCAGCAGCCCGCTAGCGGGGGACGGGGAGCTGTTTTTT.

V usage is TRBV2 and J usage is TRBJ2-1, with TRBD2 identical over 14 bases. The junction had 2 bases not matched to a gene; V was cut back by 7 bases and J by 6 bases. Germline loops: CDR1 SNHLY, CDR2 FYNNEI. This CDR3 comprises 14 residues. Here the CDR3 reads CASTTSGRANEQFF. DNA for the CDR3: TGTGCCAGCACGACTAGCGGGAGGGCCAATGAGCAGTTCTTC.

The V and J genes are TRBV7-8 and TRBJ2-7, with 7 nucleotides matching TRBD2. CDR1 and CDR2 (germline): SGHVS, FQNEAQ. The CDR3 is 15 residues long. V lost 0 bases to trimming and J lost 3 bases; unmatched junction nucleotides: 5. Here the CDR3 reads CASSLAWGGSYEQYF. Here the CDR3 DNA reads TGTGCCAGCAGCTTAGCGTGGGGCGGGAGCTACGAGCAGTACTTC.

CDR3 residues: CASSTDRDQPQHF. The CDR3 DNA reads TGTGCCAGCAGTACGGACAGGGACCAGCCCCAGCATTTT. The rearrangement joins TRBV2 to TRBJ1-5; TRBD1 aligns across 8 bases. V shed 5 bases, J shed 7 bases, and the junction held 4 bases outside the gene matches. From germline, CDR1 is SNHLY and CDR2 FYNNEI. The CDR3 is made up of 13 amino acids.

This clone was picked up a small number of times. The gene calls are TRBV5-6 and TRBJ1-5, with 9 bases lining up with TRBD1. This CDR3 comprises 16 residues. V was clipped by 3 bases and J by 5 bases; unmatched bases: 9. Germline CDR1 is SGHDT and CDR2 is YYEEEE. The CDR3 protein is CASSSTGTGWDQPQHF. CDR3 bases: TGTGCCAGCAGCTCGACCGGGACAGGGTGGGATCAGCCCCAGCATTTT.

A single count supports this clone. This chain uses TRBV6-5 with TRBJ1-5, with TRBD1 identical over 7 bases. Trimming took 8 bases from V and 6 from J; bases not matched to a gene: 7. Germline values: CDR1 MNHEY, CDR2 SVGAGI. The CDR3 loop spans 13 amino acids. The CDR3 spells CASRTGLFQPQHF. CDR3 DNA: TGTGCCAGCCGGACAGGTCTGTTTCAGCCCCAGCATTTT.

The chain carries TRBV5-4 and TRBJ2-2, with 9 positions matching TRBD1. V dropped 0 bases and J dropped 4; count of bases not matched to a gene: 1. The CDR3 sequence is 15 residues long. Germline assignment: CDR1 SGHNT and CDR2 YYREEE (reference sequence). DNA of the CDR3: TGTGCCAGCAGCTTGGGACAGGGGGTCACCGGGGAGCTGTTTTTT. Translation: CASSLGQGVTGELFF.

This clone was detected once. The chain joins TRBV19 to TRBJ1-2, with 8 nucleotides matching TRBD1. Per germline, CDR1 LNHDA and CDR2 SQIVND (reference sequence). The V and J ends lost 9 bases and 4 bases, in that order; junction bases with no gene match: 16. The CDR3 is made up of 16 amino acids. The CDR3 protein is CASAGTGNQPPYGYTF. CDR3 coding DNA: TGTGCCAGCGCCGGGACAGGAAATCAACCCCCCTATGGCTACACCTTC.

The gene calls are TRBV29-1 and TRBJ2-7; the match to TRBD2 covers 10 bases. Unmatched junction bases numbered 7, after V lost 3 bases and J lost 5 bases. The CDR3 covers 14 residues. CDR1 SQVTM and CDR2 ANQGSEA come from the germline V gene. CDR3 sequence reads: CSVDLAGAINEQYF. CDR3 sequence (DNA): TGCAGCGTTGACCTAGCGGGAGCCATAAACGAGCAGTACTTC.

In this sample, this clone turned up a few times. CDR3 loop: CASSLWTGGAGLTSSPYEQYF. CDR3 nucleotides: TGCGCCAGCAGCTTGTGGACAGGGGGCGCAGGTTTGACTAGCTCACCCTACGAGCAGTACTTC. This chain joins TRBV5-1 and TRBJ2-7; 11 nucleotides align to TRBD1. This CDR3 spans 21 amino acids. Trimming at V came to 1 base and at J to 2 bases, leaving 20 bases not matched to a gene. CDR1 is SGHRS and CDR2 is YFSETQ in the germline V gene.

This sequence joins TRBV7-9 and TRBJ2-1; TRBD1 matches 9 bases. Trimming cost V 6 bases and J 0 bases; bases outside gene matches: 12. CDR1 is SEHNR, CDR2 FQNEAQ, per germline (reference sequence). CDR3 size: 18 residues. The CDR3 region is CASRFRTGGPDSYNEQFF. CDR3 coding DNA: TGTGCCAGCAGATTTCGTACAGGGGGCCCTGACTCCTACAATGAGCAGTTCTTC.

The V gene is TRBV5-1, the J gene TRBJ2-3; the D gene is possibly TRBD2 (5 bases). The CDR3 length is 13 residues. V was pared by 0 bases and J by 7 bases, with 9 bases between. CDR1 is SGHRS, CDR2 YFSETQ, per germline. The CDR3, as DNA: TGCGCCAGCAGCTTGGATCTAGCCTATACGCAGTATTTT. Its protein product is CASSLDLAYTQYF. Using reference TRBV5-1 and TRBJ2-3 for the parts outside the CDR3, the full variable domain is KAGVTQTPRYLIKTRGQQVTLSCSPISGHRSVSWYQQTPGQGLQFLFEYFSETQRNKGNFPGRFSGRQFSNSRSEMNVSTLELGDSALYLCASSLDLAYTQYFGPGTRLTVL.

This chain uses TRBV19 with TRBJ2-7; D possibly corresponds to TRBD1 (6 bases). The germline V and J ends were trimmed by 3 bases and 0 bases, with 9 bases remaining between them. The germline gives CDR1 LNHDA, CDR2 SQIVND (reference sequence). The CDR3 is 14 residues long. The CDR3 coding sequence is TGTGCCAGTAGTATTGGGGGCACCTCCTACGAGCAGTACTTC. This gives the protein CASSIGGTSYEQYF.

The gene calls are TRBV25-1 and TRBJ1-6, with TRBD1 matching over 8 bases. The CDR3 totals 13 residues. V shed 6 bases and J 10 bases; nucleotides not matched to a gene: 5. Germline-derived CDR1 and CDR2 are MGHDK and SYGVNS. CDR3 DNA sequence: TGTGCCAGCAGCGGACAGGGATCCTCACCCCTCCACTTT. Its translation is CASSGQGSSPLHF.

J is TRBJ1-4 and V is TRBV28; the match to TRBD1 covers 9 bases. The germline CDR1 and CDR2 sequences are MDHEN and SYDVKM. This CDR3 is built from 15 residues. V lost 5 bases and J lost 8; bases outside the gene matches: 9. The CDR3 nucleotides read TGTGCCAGCAGTGGGGAGGGACAGGGAAAAGAAAAACTGTTTTTT. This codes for CASSGEGQGKEKLFF.

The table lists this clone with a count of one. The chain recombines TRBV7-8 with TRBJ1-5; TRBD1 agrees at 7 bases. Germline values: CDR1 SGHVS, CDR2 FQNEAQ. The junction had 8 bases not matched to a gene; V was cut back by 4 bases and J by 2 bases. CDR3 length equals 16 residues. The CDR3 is CASSSGRTGRNQPQHF. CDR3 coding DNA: TGTGCCAGCAGCTCAGGCCGGACAGGCCGCAATCAGCCCCAGCATTTT. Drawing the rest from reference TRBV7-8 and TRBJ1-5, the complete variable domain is GAGVSQSPRYKVAKRGQDVALRCDPISGHVSLFWYQQALGQGPEFLTYFQNEAQLDKSGLPSDRFFAERPEGSVSTLKIQRTQQEDSAVYLCASSSGRTGRNQPQHFGDGTRLSIL.

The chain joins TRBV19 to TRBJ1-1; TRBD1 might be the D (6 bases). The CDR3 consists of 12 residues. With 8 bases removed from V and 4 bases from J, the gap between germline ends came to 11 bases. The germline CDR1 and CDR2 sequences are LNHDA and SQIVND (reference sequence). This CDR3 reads CASDTGTTEAFF. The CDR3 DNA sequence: TGTGCCAGTGACACAGGGACCACTGAAGCTTTCTTT.